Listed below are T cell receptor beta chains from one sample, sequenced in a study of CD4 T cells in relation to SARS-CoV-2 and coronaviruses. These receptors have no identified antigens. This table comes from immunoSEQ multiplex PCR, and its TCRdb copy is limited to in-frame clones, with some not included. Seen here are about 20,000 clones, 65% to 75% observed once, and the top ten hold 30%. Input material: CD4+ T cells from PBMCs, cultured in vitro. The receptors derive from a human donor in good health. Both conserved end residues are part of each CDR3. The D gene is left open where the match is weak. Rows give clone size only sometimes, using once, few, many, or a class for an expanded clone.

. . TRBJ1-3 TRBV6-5 CASSRSYGNTIYF TGTGCCAGCAGTCGGTCATATGGAAACACCATATATTTT
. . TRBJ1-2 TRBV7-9 CASSFSMGAYGYTF TGTGCCAGCAGCTTCAGTATGGGGGCCTATGGCTACACCTTC
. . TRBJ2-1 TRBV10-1 CASSRPGTGHNEQFF TGCGCCAGCAGTCGTCCCGGGACTGGACACAATGAGCAGTTCTTC
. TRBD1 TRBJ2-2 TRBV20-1 CSASRDSLLYRELFF TGCAGTGCGAGTCGGGACAGCCTCCTCTACCGGGAGCTGTTTTTT
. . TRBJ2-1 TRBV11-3 CASSLTEGNNEQFF TGTGCCAGCAGCTTAACCGAAGGGAACAATGAGCAGTTCTTC
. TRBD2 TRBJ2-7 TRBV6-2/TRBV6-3 CASSYLSLAGDEQYF TGTGCCAGCAGTTACTTGTCCCTAGCGGGAGATGAGCAGTACTTC
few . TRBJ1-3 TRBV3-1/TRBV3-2 CASNNNWGPSGNTIYF TGTGCCAGCAACAATAACTGGGGGCCTAGTGGAAACACCATATATTTT
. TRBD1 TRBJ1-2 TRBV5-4 CASSPGQGFSYGYTF TGTGCCAGCAGTCCGGGACAGGGGTTTTCGTATGGCTACACCTTC
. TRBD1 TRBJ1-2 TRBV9 CASSPETGGAWGYTF TGTGCCAGCAGCCCAGAGACAGGGGGCGCCTGGGGCTACACCTTC
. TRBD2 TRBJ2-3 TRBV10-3 CAISESTSPQTDTQYF TGTGCCATCAGTGAGTCGACTAGCCCTCAAACAGATACGCAGTATTTT
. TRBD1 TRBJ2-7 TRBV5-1 CASSLGTGREQYF TGCGCCAGCAGCCTTGGGACAGGCCGCGAGCAGTACTTC
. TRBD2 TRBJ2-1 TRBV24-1 CATRAGGGNEQFF TGTGCCACCCGAGCGGGAGGAGGCAATGAGCAGTTCTTC
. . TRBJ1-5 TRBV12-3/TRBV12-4 CASSFVYQPQHF TGTGCCAGCAGTTTTGTTTATCAGCCCCAGCATTTT
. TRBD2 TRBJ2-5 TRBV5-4 CASSLDLAGGETQYF TGTGCCAGCAGCTTGGATCTAGCGGGAGGAGAGACCCAGTACTTC
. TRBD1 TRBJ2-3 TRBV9 CASSVDRGRLDTQYF TGTGCCAGCAGCGTGGACAGGGGGCGCCTAGATACGCAGTATTTT
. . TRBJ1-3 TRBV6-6 CASSYDSPNSGNTIYF TGTGCCAGCAGTTACGACAGCCCTAACTCTGGAAACACCATATATTTT
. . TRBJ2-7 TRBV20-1 CSASWDWKPYEQYF TGCAGTGCTAGTTGGGACTGGAAGCCCTACGAGCAGTACTTC
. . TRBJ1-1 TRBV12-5 CASNTGANTEAFF TGTGCTAGTAACACGGGGGCGAACACTGAAGCTTTCTTT
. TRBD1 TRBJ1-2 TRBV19 CASSSFQGAKNYGYTF TGTGCCAGTAGTTCATTCCAGGGGGCCAAGAACTATGGCTACACCTTC
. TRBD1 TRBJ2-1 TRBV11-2 CASSPLDRRNEQFF TGTGCCAGCAGCCCTCTGGACAGGCGGAATGAGCAGTTCTTC
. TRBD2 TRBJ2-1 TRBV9 CASSVEGLALNNEQFF TGTGCCAGCAGCGTAGAGGGACTAGCGTTGAACAATGAGCAGTTCTTC
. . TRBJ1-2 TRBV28 CASRTETNYGYTF TGTGCCAGCAGGACGGAAACTAACTATGGCTACACCTTC
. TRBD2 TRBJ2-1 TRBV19 CASTSSGRFGTYNEQFF TGTGCCAGTACATCTAGCGGGAGGTTCGGGACCTACAATGAGCAGTTCTTC
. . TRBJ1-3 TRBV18 CASSPPGSSGNTIYF TGTGCCAGCTCACCGCCAGGCTCCTCTGGAAACACCATATATTTT
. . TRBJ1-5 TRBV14 CASSQVGPNQPQHF TGTGCCAGCAGCCAAGTCGGCCCCAATCAGCCCCAGCATTTT
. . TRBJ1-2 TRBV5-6 CASSLVRDPDNNYGYTF TGTGCCAGCAGCTTGGTCCGGGATCCGGACAATAACTATGGCTACACCTTC
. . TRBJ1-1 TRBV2 CASGRRRENTEAFF TGTGCCAGCGGGAGGAGGAGGGAGAACACTGAAGCTTTCTTT
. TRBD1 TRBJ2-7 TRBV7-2 CASSLRGDRWASASYEQYF TGTGCCAGCAGCCTAAGGGGGGACAGGTGGGCTTCTGCCTCCTACGAGCAGTACTTC
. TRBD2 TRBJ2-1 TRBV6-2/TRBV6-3 CASSQGLAGGLNEQFF TGTGCCAGCAGTCAGGGACTAGCGGGAGGTTTAAATGAGCAGTTCTTC
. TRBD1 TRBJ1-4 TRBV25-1 CASTEGTGGHEKLFF TGTGCCAGCACCGAGGGAACAGGGGGTCATGAAAAACTGTTTTTT
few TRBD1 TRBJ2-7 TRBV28 CASTQTGTLHEQYF TGTGCCAGCACCCAGACAGGGACCCTCCACGAGCAGTACTTC
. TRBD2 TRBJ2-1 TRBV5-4 CASSLDAGGPGRNEQFF TGTGCCAGCAGCTTGGACGCGGGAGGGCCTGGGAGGAATGAGCAGTTCTTC
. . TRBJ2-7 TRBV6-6 CASSQGPYEQYF TGTGCCAGCAGCCAGGGCCCCTACGAGCAGTACTTC
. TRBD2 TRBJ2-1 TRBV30 CAWSVGSGRFNEQFF TGTGCCTGGAGTGTAGGTAGCGGGAGGTTCAATGAGCAGTTCTTC
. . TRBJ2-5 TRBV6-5 CASGETQYF TGTGCCAGCGGGGAGACCCAGTACTTC
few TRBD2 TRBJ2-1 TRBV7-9 CASSSKKASGDSYNEQFF TGTGCCAGCAGCTCAAAGAAAGCTAGCGGAGACTCCTACAATGAGCAGTTCTTC
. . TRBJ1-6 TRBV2 CASRTDNSPLHF TGTGCCAGCAGGACAGATAATTCACCCCTCCACTTT
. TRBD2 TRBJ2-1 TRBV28 CASSFLVAGGYNEQFF TGTGCCAGCAGTTTCCTCGTAGCGGGAGGCTACAATGAGCAGTTCTTC
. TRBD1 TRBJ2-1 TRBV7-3 CASSADRDNEQFF TGTGCCAGCAGCGCGGACAGGGACAATGAGCAGTTCTTC
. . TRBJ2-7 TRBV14 CASSQESEQYF TGTGCCAGCAGCCAAGAAAGCGAGCAGTACTTC
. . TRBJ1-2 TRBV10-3 CAISPNGESYGYTF TGTGCCATCAGTCCGAACGGGGAATCCTATGGCTACACCTTC
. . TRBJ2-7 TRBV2 CASSLDEGLYEQYF TGTGCCAGCAGTCTGGATGAGGGGTTGTACGAGCAGTACTTC
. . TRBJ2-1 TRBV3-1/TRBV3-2 CASSHEGGSASYNEQFF TGTGCCAGCAGCCATGAAGGGGGTAGCGCATCCTACAATGAGCAGTTCTTC
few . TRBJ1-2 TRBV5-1 CASSLTQGGGYTF TGCGCCAGCAGCTTAACCCAAGGGGGTGGCTACACCTTC
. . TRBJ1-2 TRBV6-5 CASILNREEGYTF TGTGCCAGCATCCTCAACCGGGAGGAAGGCTACACCTTC
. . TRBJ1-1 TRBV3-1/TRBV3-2 CASSQINTEAFF TGTGCCAGCAGCCAAATCAACACTGAAGCTTTCTTT
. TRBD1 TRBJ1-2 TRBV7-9 CASSRGTGEFGYTF TGTGCCAGCAGCCGCGGGACAGGGGAATTTGGCTACACCTTC
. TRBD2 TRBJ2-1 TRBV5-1 CASRDFRLAGSRADEQFF TGCGCCAGCAGAGATTTCCGACTAGCGGGTAGCAGGGCCGATGAGCAGTTCTTC
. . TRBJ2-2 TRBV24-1 CATSDATPNTGELFF TGTGCCACCAGTGACGCGACACCGAACACCGGGGAGCTGTTTTTT
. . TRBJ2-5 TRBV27 CASRLWAGETQYF TGTGCCAGCAGACTGTGGGCGGGAGAGACCCAGTACTTC
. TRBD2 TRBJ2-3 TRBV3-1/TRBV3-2 CASSQMGLAGDTQYF TGTGCCAGCAGCCAAATGGGACTAGCGGGAGACACGCAGTATTTT
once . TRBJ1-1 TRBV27 CASSSAGRQAFF TGTGCCAGCAGTTCCGCGGGGAGGCAAGCTTTCTTT
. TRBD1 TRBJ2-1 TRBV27 CASRRQGEPEQFF TGTGCCAGCAGGCGACAGGGGGAGCCGGAGCAGTTCTTC
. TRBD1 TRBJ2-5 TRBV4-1 CASSQDFLGTGAQTQYF TGCGCCAGCAGCCAAGATTTTTTGGGGACAGGGGCGCAGACCCAGTACTTC
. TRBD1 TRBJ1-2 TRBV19 CASSTGTGVIGYTF TGTGCCAGTAGTACAGGGACAGGGGTCATCGGCTACACCTTC
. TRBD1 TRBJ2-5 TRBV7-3 CASSLRGPDRVETQYF TGTGCCAGCAGCTTAAGGGGCCCCGACAGGGTAGAGACCCAGTACTTC
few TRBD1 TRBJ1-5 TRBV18 CASSTGTGGNQPQHF TGTGCCAGCTCAACCGGGACAGGGGGCAATCAGCCCCAGCATTTT
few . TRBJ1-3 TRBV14 CASSQGTVSSGNTIYF TGTGCCAGCAGCCAAGGGACAGTCTCCTCTGGAAACACCATATATTTT
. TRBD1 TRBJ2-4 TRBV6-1 CASSEGTGVYIQYF TGTGCCAGCAGTGAGGGGACAGGGGTTTACATTCAGTACTTC